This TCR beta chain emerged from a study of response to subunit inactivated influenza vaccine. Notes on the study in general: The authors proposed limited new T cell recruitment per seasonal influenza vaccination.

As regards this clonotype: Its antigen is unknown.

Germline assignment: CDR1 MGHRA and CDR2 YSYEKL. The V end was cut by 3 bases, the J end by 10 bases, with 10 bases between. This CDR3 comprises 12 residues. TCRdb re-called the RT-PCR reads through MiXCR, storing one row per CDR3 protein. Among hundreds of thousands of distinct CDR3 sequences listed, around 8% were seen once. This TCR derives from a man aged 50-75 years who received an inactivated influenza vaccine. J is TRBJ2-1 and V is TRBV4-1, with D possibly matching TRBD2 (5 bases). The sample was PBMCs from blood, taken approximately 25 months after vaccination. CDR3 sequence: CASSQLGREQFF. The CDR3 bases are TGCGCCAGCAGCCAGCTTGGGAGAGAGCAGTTCTTC.